This T cell receptor (beta chain) was profiled in a study of early T cells in non-severe SARS-CoV-2 infection. Turning to the study itself: Bulk RNA isolated from unsorted whole blood underwent sequencing; chains were not paired. Whole-study results and caveats: The VDJdb matching leaned toward anti-spike CD8 responses and overlooked private and CD4 specificities.

This clonotype has at least ten counts. No antigen is known for it. Unique molecular identifiers were affixed to single, distinct cDNA molecules. TCRdb re-called the 5' RACE reads through MiXCR, storing one row per CDR3 protein. Of fewer than 55,000 distinct CDR3 sequences listed, 9% to 9.5% are singletons. With 6 bases removed from V and 6 bases from J, the gap between germline ends came to 9 bases. The CDR3 runs 12 residues. Germline CDR1 reads KGHSH; CDR2 reads LQKENI. This TCR was recovered from an adult who was a healthcare worker with PCR-confirmed SARS-CoV-2 infection or an uninfected control (not recorded which). V gene TRBV18 combines with J gene TRBJ2-1; D is unresolved. The sequencing input was whole blood. As DNA, the CDR3 is TGTGCCAGCTCTCGCAATGTCAATGAGCAGTTCTTC. It is translated as CASSRNVNEQFF.